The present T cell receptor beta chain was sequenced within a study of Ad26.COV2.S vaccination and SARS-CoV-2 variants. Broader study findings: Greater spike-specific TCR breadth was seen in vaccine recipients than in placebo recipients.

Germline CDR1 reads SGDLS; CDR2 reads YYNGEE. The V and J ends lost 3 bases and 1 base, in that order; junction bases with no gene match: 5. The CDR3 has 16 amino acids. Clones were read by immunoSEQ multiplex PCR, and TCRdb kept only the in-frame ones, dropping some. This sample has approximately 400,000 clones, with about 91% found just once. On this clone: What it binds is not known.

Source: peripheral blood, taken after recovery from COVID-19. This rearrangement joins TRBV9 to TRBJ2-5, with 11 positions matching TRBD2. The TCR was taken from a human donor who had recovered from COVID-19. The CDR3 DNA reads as TGTGCCAGCAGCGAACTAACTAGCGGGGGCCAAGAGACCCAGTACTTC. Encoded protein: CASSELTSGGQETQYF.